The 28 T cell receptor beta chains below all came from one sample that was sequenced in a study of T-cell reconstitution after alpha-beta-depleted transplantation in children. Library preparation (for TCRbeta) was performed with unique molecular identifiers. One entry per CDR3 protein, called by TCRdb with MiXCR from the PCR reads. The sample records some 600,000 distinct CDR3 sequences, 16% being singletons. The material was PBMCs from the stem cell graft donor, obtained from the stem cell graft. The receptors stem from a human donor who donated a stem cell graft to a child with acute myeloid leukemia.

This clonotype was seen repeatedly, ten times or more. The V and J genes are TRBV20-1 and TRBJ1-1; the D is unclear. The ends were cut back, 0 bases at V and 0 bases at J, with 8 bases in the middle. CDR1 is DFQATT and CDR2 is SNEGSKA in the germline V gene (reference sequence). The CDR3 extends over 14 amino acids. CDR3 DNA: TGCAGTGCTAGAGATACGGCAATGAACACTGAAGCTTTCTTT. Its translation is CSARDTAMNTEAFF.

This chain links TRBV5-1 with TRBJ2-1; D is perhaps TRBD2 (6 bases). There are 16 residues in the CDR3. The V end was cut by 3 bases, the J end by 0 bases, with 13 bases between. In germline, CDR1 is SGHRS, CDR2 YFSETQ. The CDR3 region is CASSSGEQFSYNEQFF. For the CDR3, the DNA is TGCGCCAGCAGCTCGGGGGAGCAATTCTCCTACAATGAGCAGTTCTTC.

This clonotype was found many times. The chain carries TRBV20-1 and TRBJ2-4, with TRBD2 matching over 10 bases. The CDR3 spans 16 residues. Germline values: CDR1 DFQATT, CDR2 SNEGSKA (reference sequence). After removal of 7 bases from V and 0 bases from J, the junction contained 9 bases not matched to a gene. The CDR3 protein is CSVGSGGTLAKNIQYF. CDR3 sequence (DNA): TGCAGTGTGGGTAGCGGGGGGACCCTAGCCAAAAACATTCAGTACTTC.

Notes on this clonotype: Lacking the conserved final phenylalanine or tryptophan, this CDR3 likely reflects a read error. The chain joins TRBV7-2 to TRBJ2-7; D gene ambiguous. V dropped 3 bases and J dropped 3 bases, with 12 bases sitting between them. Looked up from germline, CDR1 is SGHTA and CDR2 is FQGNSA. The CDR3 is 14 amino acids. The CDR3 loop is CASSFRVDFYEQYS. CDR3 coding DNA: TGTGCCAGCAGCTTTCGGGTCGACTTCTACGAGCAGTACTCC.

In this sample, this clonotype turned up many times. This chain links TRBV5-1 with TRBJ2-7; 7 bases match TRBD1. Germline-derived CDR1 and CDR2 are SGHRS and YFSETQ. J was trimmed by 2 bases and V by 4 bases; bases with no gene match: 12. The CDR3 sequence is 16 residues long. The CDR3 nucleotides read TGCGCCAGCAGCGCTGGGGACAGCGGAGGTACCTACGAGCAGTACGTC. Protein sequence: CASSAGDSGGTYEQYV.

This clonotype was observed many times. The chain employs TRBV25-1 and TRBJ1-1; D uncertain. V lost 6 bases to trimming and J lost 5 bases, with 7 bases between them. The length of the CDR3 is 11 residues. Germline loops: CDR1 MGHDK, CDR2 SYGVNS. The CDR3 sequence is CASRWGTEAFF. The CDR3 DNA follows: TGTGCCAGCAGATGGGGTACTGAAGCTTTCTTT.

This clonotype showed up many times. J is TRBJ2-2 and V is TRBV29-1, with D tentatively TRBD1 (7 bases). The germline V gene encodes CDR1 SQVTM and CDR2 ANQGSEA. The CDR3 is 13 residues long. Trimming took off 7 bases at V and 5 bases at J, with 14 bases between the two ends. The CDR3 DNA reads TGCAGCGGCGGGACAGCTACGACCGGGGAGCTGTTTTTT. Translation: CSGGTATTGELFF.

This clonotype was detected only a few times. This chain uses TRBV20-1 with TRBJ2-1; 9 nucleotides align to TRBD2. Germline values: CDR1 DFQATT, CDR2 SNEGSKA (reference sequence). Germline trimming cut 5 bases from V and 10 bases from J; bases unmatched to any gene: 9. CDR3 length equals 13 residues. The CDR3 nucleotides read TGCAGTGCTGGCCAGCGGGGGGTTGGGGAGCAGTTCTTC. Translated, it gives CSAGQRGVGEQFF.

The chain recombines TRBV20-1 with TRBJ1-2, with a possible D match to TRBD1 (5 bases). CDR1 and CDR2 from the germline V gene are DFQATT and SNEGSKA (reference sequence). V lost 7 bases and J lost 3, with 15 bases in between. The CDR3 sequence is 13 residues long. The CDR3 loop is CSGLRQTYYGYTF. The CDR3 coding sequence is TGCAGTGGTCTTCGACAGACCTACTATGGCTACACCTTC.

This clonotype was found a few times. The chain couples TRBV5-1 to TRBJ1-6; D gene uncertain. Trimming left V 0 bases short and J 13 bases short, with 11 bases between. Germline V gives CDR1 SGHRS, CDR2 YFSETQ. The CDR3 loop spans 13 amino acids. For the CDR3, the DNA is TGCGCCAGCAGCTTGGGGGAGGCGGCGCCCCTCCACTTT. This encodes CASSLGEAAPLHF.

The table lists this clonotype with many counts. V is TRBV12-3 or TRBV12-4 and J is TRBJ2-1, with 10 bases aligning to TRBD2. After removal of 7 bases from V and 12 bases from J, the junction contained 9 bases not matched to a gene. The CDR3 spans 13 residues. CDR3 residues: CASMEVAGGAQFF. The CDR3 DNA sequence: TGTGCCAGCATGGAAGTAGCGGGGGGCGCGCAGTTCTTC.

This clonotype showed up many times. V gene TRBV20-1 combines with J gene TRBJ1-2; D remains unclear. With 2 bases removed from V and 7 bases from J, the gap between germline ends came to 14 bases. The CDR3 totals 13 residues. Germline V gives CDR1 DFQATT, CDR2 SNEGSKA (reference sequence). The CDR3 region is CSARTSGESGYTF. In DNA, the CDR3 is TGCAGTGCTAGAACGTCCGGGGAGAGTGGCTACACCTTC.

The sample holds many counts of this clonotype. The V gene is TRBV5-1, the J gene TRBJ1-2, with a weak D call TRBD1 (5 bases). Trimming cost V 2 bases and J 8 bases, with 16 bases left between them. The CDR3 spans 14 residues. Germline assignment: CDR1 SGHRS and CDR2 YFSETQ. The CDR3 protein is CASSFRQMGEGYTF. The CDR3 DNA reads as TGCGCCAGCAGCTTCCGACAGATGGGAGAAGGCTACACCTTC.

The chain combines TRBV7-8 with TRBJ2-5; 12 bases map to TRBD2. The CDR3 has 17 amino acids. V shed 5 bases, J shed 3 bases, and the junction held 10 bases outside the gene matches. Per germline, CDR1 SGHVS and CDR2 FQNEAQ. The CDR3 DNA is TGTGCCAGCAGCCACACCCTAGCGGGGGGGCACAAAGAGACCCAGTACTTC. Protein product: CASSHTLAGGHKETQYF.

With regard to this clonotype: A much larger clone lies one base from this, so it may be a read error. This rearrangement joins TRBV5-5 to TRBJ1-2, with D possibly matching TRBD1 (6 bases). Germline loops: CDR1 SGHKS, CDR2 YYEKEE (reference sequence). This CDR3 spans 16 amino acids. CDR3 sequence: CAISLGGATANYGYTF. CDR3 DNA sequence: TGTGCCATCAGCTTGGGGGGGGCCACAGCTAACTATGGCTACACCTTC.

This chain uses TRBV12-3 or TRBV12-4 with TRBJ2-1, with unresolved D. The CDR3 has 15 residues. V gave up 3 bases and J gave up 6 bases, with 15 bases separating them. Here the CDR3 DNA reads TGTGCCAGCAGTTTCGAGGCAAACCGAGGCAATGAGCAGTTCTTC. Translating it yields CASSFEANRGNEQFF.

This clonotype was recorded at least ten times. CDR3 coding DNA: TGCGCCAGCAGCCAACGGGACAGGGTCAATGAAAAACTGTTTTTT. Translation gives CASSQRDRVNEKLFF. The J gene is TRBJ1-4, the V gene TRBV4-3; TRBD1 matches 9 bases. The CDR3 has 15 amino acids. Trimming cost V 2 bases and J 5 bases; bases outside gene matches: 3. CDR1 is LGHNA and CDR2 is YSLEER in the germline V gene.

This clonotype was counted between two and nine times. This sequence joins TRBV12-3 or TRBV12-4 and TRBJ2-1, with TRBD1 matching 9 bases. V gave up 6 bases and J gave up 0 bases; unmatched junction bases: 6. This CDR3 has 16 residues. Here the CDR3 reads CASSWTGVSSYNEQFF. DNA of the CDR3: TGTGCCAGCAGCTGGACAGGGGTTAGCTCCTACAATGAGCAGTTCTTC.

CDR3 sequence: CAISESGQGRDGPDEKLFF. The CDR3, as DNA: TGTGCCATCAGTGAGTCGGGACAGGGGAGAGATGGGCCGGATGAAAAACTGTTTTTT. The chain is built from TRBV10-3 and TRBJ1-4; 10 nucleotides match TRBD1. Trimming at V came to 0 bases and at J to 6 bases, leaving 13 bases not matched to a gene. The CDR3 has 19 residues. Germline V gene lookup returns CDR1 ENHRY and CDR2 SYGVKD.

In its sample, this clonotype was seen many times. The V gene is TRBV6-5, the J gene TRBJ1-4; no reliable D call. The CDR3 is 14 amino acids. V shed 2 bases and J shed 7 bases, with 11 bases lying between them. CDR1 is MNHEY and CDR2 is SVGAGI in the germline V gene. The CDR3, as DNA: TGTGCCAGCAGTTACCGAGCACGGGGTGAAAAACTGTTTTTT. Translating it yields CASSYRARGEKLFF.

The genes are TRBV6-5 and TRBJ2-3; D is possibly TRBD2 (5 bases). The CDR3 consists of 13 residues. Trimming removed 2 bases from V and 8 bases from J, with 11 bases in between. Germline CDR1 and CDR2: MNHEY and SVGAGI. This CDR3 reads CASSYGGPSTQYF. In nucleotides, the CDR3 is TGTGCCAGCAGTTACGGCGGGCCGAGTACGCAGTATTTT.

This clonotype appeared a few times. The rearrangement links TRBV7-2 to TRBJ2-5; a possible D gene is TRBD1 (5 bases). This CDR3 region has 16 residues. The V gene lost 2 bases and the J gene lost 5 bases, with 18 bases spanning the gap. Germline V gene sequence: CDR1 SGHTA, CDR2 FQGNSA. The CDR3 DNA reads TGTGCCAGCAGCTTATGGGGCCCCGGTGGTTCGGAGACCCAGTACTTC. As protein: CASSLWGPGGSETQYF.

As for this clonotype: A much bigger clone sits one base away, suggesting this may be a read error. This sequence joins TRBV20-1 and TRBJ2-5; D perhaps matches TRBD2 (5 bases). V lost 1 base, J lost 3 bases, and 12 bases lay in between. Per the germline V gene, CDR1 is DFQATT and CDR2 is SNEGSKA (reference sequence). This CDR3 is 14 amino acids long. CDR3 residues: CSARARAFEETQYF. CDR3 DNA: TGCAGTGCTAGAGCGAGGGCTTTCGAAGAGACCCAGTACTTC.

Comment on this clonotype: A much larger clonotype is one base distant, so this may be a read error. V is TRBV20-1 and J is TRBJ1-5, with D tentatively TRBD1 (5 bases). The CDR3 contains 13 residues. Germline lookup yields CDR1 DFQATT and CDR2 SNEGSKA (reference sequence). CDR3 in DNA: TGCAGTGCTCTTGAAGGGGCGAATCAGCCCCATCATTTT. Protein: CSALEGANQPHHF.

The chain uses TRBV7-9 and TRBJ2-1; 9 bases are a match to TRBD2. This CDR3 has 15 amino acids. Germline-derived CDR1 and CDR2 are SEHNR and FQNEAQ (reference sequence). V shed 4 bases and J 7 bases; nucleotides not matched to a gene: 8. The CDR3 spells CASSSPAGGLNEQFF. Written as DNA, the CDR3 is TGTGCCAGCAGCTCTCCAGCGGGGGGATTAAATGAGCAGTTCTTC.

This chain links TRBV6-1 with TRBJ2-2, with 9 bases that match TRBD1. In germline, CDR1 is MNHNS, CDR2 SASEGT. CDR3 length: 17 residues. After removal of 0 bases from V and 4 bases from J, the junction contained 6 bases not matched to a gene. The CDR3 DNA reads as TGTGCCAGCAGTGAAGCGAGGGACAGGGTCATCACCGGGGAGCTGTTTTTT. Translating it yields CASSEARDRVITGELFF.

The chain links TRBV21-1 to TRBJ1-5. TRBV21-1 is a pseudogene locus. This CDR3 region has 17 residues. The CDR3 loop is CASSKMGQPYSNQPQHF. DNA for the CDR3: TGTGCCAGCAGCAAAATGGGCCAACCCTATAGCAATCAGCCCCAGCATTTT.

This chain connects TRBV27 to TRBJ1-1; tentative D call: TRBD1 (5 bases). V was clipped by 4 bases and J by 5 bases, with 17 bases between them. Germline values: CDR1 MNHEY, CDR2 SMNVEV (reference sequence). This CDR3 region has 15 residues. CDR3 DNA sequence: TGTGCCAGCAGTTCACCGGGACCGATAGGGACTGAAGCTTTCTTT. This codes for CASSSPGPIGTEAFF.